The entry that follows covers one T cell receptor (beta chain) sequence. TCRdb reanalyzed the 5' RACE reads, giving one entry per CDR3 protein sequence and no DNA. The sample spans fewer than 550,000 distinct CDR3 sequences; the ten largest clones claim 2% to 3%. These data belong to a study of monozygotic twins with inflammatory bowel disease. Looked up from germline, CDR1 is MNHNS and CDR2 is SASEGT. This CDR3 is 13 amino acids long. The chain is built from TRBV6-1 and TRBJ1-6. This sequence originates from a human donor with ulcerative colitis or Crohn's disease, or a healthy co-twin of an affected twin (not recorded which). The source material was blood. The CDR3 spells CASSESENSPLHF.